The 12 T cell receptor beta chains in this list originate from one sample, sequenced in a study of cytomegalovirus exposure and HLA in healthy donors. 60 Vbeta and 13 Jbeta primers were used in PCR. Using immunoSEQ multiplex PCR, the repertoire was profiled, and TCRdb retains in-frame clones only, with some absent. This sample has roughly 160,000 clones; over 80% occur once, and the top ten carry approximately 1.2%. The sequenced material came from PBMCs. The receptors originated from a boy aged 2 to 10 in good health and CMV-seronegative.

This clone was observed a single time. V usage is TRBV13 and J usage is TRBJ2-1; D gene unclear. This CDR3 spans 17 amino acids. CDR1 is PRHDT and CDR2 is FYEKMQ in the germline V gene (reference sequence). V shed 2 bases and J shed 1 base, with 15 bases lying between them. CDR3 sequence (DNA): TGTGCCAGCAGCTTATCGATCGGCGGAGCATCCTACAATGAGCAGTTCTTC. It specifies CASSLSIGGASYNEQFF.

The rearrangement links TRBV6-5 to TRBJ1-5; D is perhaps TRBD1 (6 bases). Trimming shortened V by 5 bases and J by 5 bases, and 16 bases separated the two germline ends. The germline gives CDR1 MNHEY, CDR2 SVGAGI. CDR3 size: 15 residues. The CDR3 DNA reads TGTGCCAGCAGTACAGACCGGGACACCGATCAGCCCCAGCATTTT. Protein: CASSTDRDTDQPQHF.

This chain connects TRBV9 to TRBJ2-2, with D unresolved. Per germline, CDR1 SGDLS and CDR2 YYNGEE. Trimming stripped 0 bases from V and 6 bases from J, with 9 bases between. The CDR3 is 14 amino acids. CDR3 sequence: CASSVASGSGELFF. CDR3 sequence (DNA): TGTGCCAGCAGCGTAGCCTCCGGGTCCGGGGAGCTGTTTTTT.

The chain recombines TRBV18 with TRBJ1-1; 8 bases agree with TRBD1. Germline trimming cut 2 bases from V and 1 base from J; bases unmatched to any gene: 3. The CDR3 runs 15 residues. The germline V gene encodes CDR1 KGHSH and CDR2 LQKENI. CDR3 sequence reads: CASSPADRGNTEAFF. CDR3 sequence (DNA): TGTGCCAGCTCACCAGCCGACAGGGGGAACACTGAAGCTTTCTTT.

The rearrangement uses TRBV9 and TRBJ1-2, with D possibly matching TRBD1 (6 bases). Germline CDR1 reads SGDLS; CDR2 reads YYNGEE. The CDR3 sequence is 14 residues long. The V and J ends lost 3 bases and 4 bases respectively, with 13 bases between them. In DNA, the CDR3 is TGTGCCAGCAGCGCCCTTACAGGGTTCTATGGCTACACCTTC. Amino acids: CASSALTGFYGYTF.

The chain combines TRBV13 with TRBJ2-5, with TRBD2 matching over 9 bases. Germline V gives CDR1 PRHDT, CDR2 FYEKMQ (reference sequence). The CDR3 contains 17 residues. V dropped 4 bases and J dropped 2; count of bases not matched to a gene: 11. CDR3: CASSSRGSGGQQETQYF. For the CDR3, the DNA is TGTGCCAGCAGCTCCCGAGGTAGCGGGGGCCAACAAGAGACCCAGTACTTC.

This clone was counted a few times. This chain joins TRBV2 and TRBJ2-3, with 8 bases identical to TRBD2. The CDR3 runs to 15 residues. J was trimmed by 6 bases and V by 2 bases; bases with no gene match: 7. Germline V gene lookup returns CDR1 SNHLY and CDR2 FYNNEI. The CDR3 bases are TGTGCCAGCAGTGAACTAGCGGGTGCGGGCGATACGCAGTATTTT. Translated: CASSELAGAGDTQYF.

The chain has TRBV27 and TRBJ2-6; 12 bases are a match to TRBD2. CDR1 MNHEY and CDR2 SMNVEV come from the germline V gene (reference sequence). V lost 5 bases and J lost 2; bases outside the gene matches: 4. The CDR3 spans 17 residues. This chain's CDR3 is CASSLAGGSPGANVLTF. Written as DNA, the CDR3 is TGTGCCAGCAGTCTAGCGGGGGGGTCTCCTGGGGCCAACGTCCTGACTTTC.

V usage is TRBV6-5 and J usage is TRBJ2-5, with TRBD1 matching over 7 bases. V was pared by 3 bases and J by 4 bases, with 8 bases of the junction left unmatched. The CDR3 is 15 amino acids. Germline CDR1 and CDR2: MNHEY and SVGAGI. The CDR3 sequence: CASSYSTGLGETQYF. The CDR3 DNA reads as TGTGCCAGCAGTTATTCGACAGGGCTGGGAGAGACCCAGTACTTC.

The J gene is TRBJ2-1, the V gene TRBV29-1; no firm D call. The CDR3 sequence is 13 residues long. The germline V and J ends were trimmed by 3 bases and 0 bases, with 6 bases remaining between them. CDR1 SQVTM and CDR2 ANQGSEA come from the germline V gene. Here the CDR3 reads CSVDRSSYNEQFF. For the CDR3, the DNA is TGCAGCGTTGACAGGTCCTCCTACAATGAGCAGTTCTTC.

The gene calls are TRBV29-1 and TRBJ2-6, with D unclear. This CDR3 spans 14 amino acids. Trimming cost V 4 bases and J 0 bases, with 7 bases left between them. Germline loops: CDR1 SQVTM, CDR2 ANQGSEA. The CDR3 DNA reads TGCAGCGTTGGGCTGAACTCTGGGGCCAACGTCCTGACTTTC. Translated, it gives CSVGLNSGANVLTF. Based on the CDR3 plus reference TRBV29-1 and TRBJ2-6, the full variable domain is SAVISQKPSRDICQRGTSLTIQCQVDSQVTMMFWYRQQPGQSLTLIATANQGSEATYESGFVIDKFPISRPNLTFSTLTVSNMSPEDSSIYLCSVGLNSGANVLTFGAGSRLTVL.

V is TRBV7-2 and J is TRBJ1-5; D perhaps matches TRBD1 (6 bases). Trimming pared 1 base from V and 3 bases from J, leaving 10 bases between. Germline CDR1 reads SGHTA; CDR2 reads FQGNSA. This CDR3 spans 15 amino acids. The CDR3 nucleotides are TGTGCCAGCAGCTTAGAACAGGGATTCAATCAGCCCCAGCATTTT. As protein: CASSLEQGFNQPQHF.